This T cell receptor (beta chain) was identified during a study of T cell responses to AZD1222 COVID-19 vaccine. Some clones are missing from TCRdb's copy, which holds only in-frame ones; the method was immunoSEQ multiplex PCR. Found here are about 86,000 clones, 90% of them singletons; the top ten hold approximately 3%. As regards this clone: Its antigen remains unidentified.

Study observations and caveats: The CD4 TCRs associated with vaccination extended across spike and predominated at 160-218 and 743-854.

Germline lookup yields CDR1 SGHVS and CDR2 FNYEAQ. The ends lost 2 bases at V and 1 base at J; junction bases unmatched: 10. This CDR3 is 17 amino acids long. The sequence was obtained from an adult in good health. Sample: peripheral blood, taken on day 0 of AZD1222 vaccination. The gene calls are TRBV7-6 and TRBJ1-1, with 7 bases lining up with TRBD1. CDR3 in amino acids: CASSLTPPTGANTEAFF. CDR3 nucleotide sequence: TGTGCCAGCAGCTTAACACCGCCAACAGGGGCGAACACTGAAGCTTTCTTT.